This entry lists 22 T cell receptor beta chains sequenced from one sample in a study of blood T cell repertoires in COVID-19. TCRdb's table, derived via immunoSEQ multiplex PCR, lists solely in-frame clones and lacks some. This table has 250,000 or so clones, about 90% appearing once. Sequenced: peripheral blood. The source of these receptors is a man in his thirties or forties with COVID-19, enrolled during active disease.

V is TRBV6-5 and J is TRBJ1-3, with D unresolved. CDR3 length: 14 amino acids. Germline-derived CDR1 and CDR2 are MNHEY and SVGAGI. V dropped 5 bases and J dropped 3 bases, with 11 bases sitting between them. The DNA for the CDR3 is TGTGCCAGCAGTCTGACACCACTTGGAAACACCATATATTTT. It specifies CASSLTPLGNTIYF.

This clone was picked up one time. The CDR3 loop is CASSLDAGLYGYTF. The CDR3 DNA follows: TGTGCCAGCAGCTTGGATGCAGGCCTTTATGGCTACACCTTC. The chain is built from TRBV5-4 and TRBJ1-2, with no clear D. V was cut by 0 bases and J by 5 bases, with 11 bases left in between. Per germline, CDR1 SGHNT and CDR2 YYREEE (reference sequence). The length of the CDR3 is 14 residues.

This clone was observed once. The gene calls are TRBV7-9 and TRBJ2-3, with D tentatively TRBD1 (5 bases). Germline V lookup: CDR1 SEHNR, CDR2 FQNEAQ (reference sequence). V dropped 5 bases and J dropped 1 base, with 10 bases sitting between them. CDR3 size: 14 residues. This CDR3 is CASSDRQRTDTQYF. The CDR3 DNA is TGTGCCAGCAGCGACCGACAGCGCACAGATACGCAGTATTTT.

V is TRBV14 and J is TRBJ1-2; possibly TRBD1 for D (6 bases). The length of the CDR3 is 14 residues. Germline V gene sequence: CDR1 SGHDN, CDR2 FVKESK. The germline V and J ends were trimmed by 4 bases and 2 bases, with 11 bases remaining between them. CDR3 amino acids: CASSLHRENYGYTF. For the CDR3, the DNA is TGTGCCAGCAGCCTTCACAGGGAAAACTATGGCTACACCTTC.

This chain connects TRBV9 to TRBJ1-4; 8 positions agree with TRBD1. With V trimmed by 4 bases and J by 8 bases, 10 bases remained unmatched. Germline V lookup: CDR1 SGDLS, CDR2 YYNGEE. This CDR3 comprises 15 residues. CDR3 DNA: TGTGCCAGCAGCCCCGGTACAGGGGGTAGGGAAAAACTGTTTTTT. It specifies CASSPGTGGREKLFF.

The chain carries TRBV6-6 and TRBJ2-5; TRBD2 matches at 7 bases. Losses at the gene ends were 7 bases for V and 2 bases for J; bases not matched to a gene: 10. Germline CDR1 and CDR2: MNHNY and SVGAGI (reference sequence). There are 15 residues in the CDR3. This CDR3 reads CASNLAATLQETQYF. CDR3 coding DNA: TGTGCCAGCAACCTAGCGGCAACGCTTCAAGAGACCCAGTACTTC.

This CDR3 is CSVGLVAEAFF. Written as DNA, the CDR3 is TGCAGCGTTGGCCTGGTTGCGGAAGCTTTCTTT. The rearrangement links TRBV29-1 to TRBJ1-1; no clear D. Looked up from germline, CDR1 is SQVTM and CDR2 is ANQGSEA. The germline V and J ends were trimmed by 4 bases and 8 bases, with 11 bases remaining between them. CDR3 length: 11 amino acids.

The chain combines TRBV28 with TRBJ1-5; D uncertain. Germline assignment: CDR1 MDHEN and CDR2 SYDVKM. The CDR3 has 15 amino acids. Trimming cost V 1 base and J 0 bases, with 7 bases left between them. The CDR3 DNA is TGTGCCAGCAGTTTATTCAGTTATAGCAATCAGCCCCAGCATTTT. Residues: CASSLFSYSNQPQHF. Together with reference TRBV28 and TRBJ1-5, the CDR3 gives the full variable domain: DVKVTQSSRYLVKRTGEKVFLECVQDMDHENMFWYRQDPGLGLRLIYFSYDVKMKEKGDIPEGYSVSREKKERFSLILESASTNQTSMYLCASSLFSYSNQPQHFGDGTRLSIL.

The CDR3 DNA sequence: TGCAGCGTTGGGGGGACAGTGGCCTACGAGCAGTACTTC. It codes for CSVGGTVAYEQYF. The chain carries TRBV29-1 and TRBJ2-7; 7 bases agree with TRBD1. The germline V gene has CDR1 SQVTM and CDR2 ANQGSEA. With 4 bases clipped from V and 2 bases from J, the junction kept 5 bases outside the gene matches. The CDR3 has 13 residues.

V and J are TRBV5-1 and TRBJ1-1, with D possibly matching TRBD1 (6 bases). The CDR3 is 15 amino acids. Germline V gene lookup returns CDR1 SGHRS and CDR2 YFSETQ. Between the trimmed V and J ends, which lost 2 bases and 3 bases, there was a span of 14 bases. CDR3 in amino acids: CASSFRGRGDTEAFF. CDR3 in DNA: TGCGCCAGCAGCTTCAGGGGCCGAGGCGACACTGAAGCTTTCTTT.

The V call is TRBV19, the J call TRBJ2-7; D not resolved. Deletions cut 3 bases from V and 0 bases from J, with 18 bases between. Looked up from germline, CDR1 is LNHDA and CDR2 is SQIVND (reference sequence). CDR3 length equals 17 residues. DNA for the CDR3: TGTGCCAGTAGTATTCGTCTGACTTCTTGGAGCTCCTACGAGCAGTACTTC. It encodes CASSIRLTSWSSYEQYF.

The chain is built from TRBV23-1 and TRBJ1-3; TRBD1 matches at 10 bases. TRBV23-1 is given ORF status, its function remaining uncertain. V lost 0 bases to trimming and J lost 3 bases; unmatched junction nucleotides: 14. This CDR3 is built from 20 residues. CDR3 nucleotide sequence: TGCGCCAGCAGTCAATCGGACAGGGGGTGGAGGACCGGAGATGGAAACACCATATATTTT. Translation gives CASSQSDRGWRTGDGNTIYF.

This sequence joins TRBV6-5 and TRBJ2-1, with 11 bases lining up with TRBD2. V lost 10 bases and J lost 4; bases outside the gene matches: 9. CDR3 length equals 15 residues. Germline V lookup: CDR1 MNHEY, CDR2 SVGAGI. The chain's CDR3 is CATSFSGGAYNEQFF. CDR3 coding DNA: TGTGCCACCTCCTTTAGCGGGGGGGCTTACAATGAGCAGTTCTTC.

CDR3 bases: TGTGCCAGCAGCTTGATTGGCAGGGGGCCCTACAATGAGCAGTTCTTC. As protein: CASSLIGRGPYNEQFF. This chain uses TRBV5-5 with TRBJ2-1, with TRBD1 matching 8 bases. This CDR3 spans 16 amino acids. Losses at the gene ends were 1 base for V and 2 bases for J; bases not matched to a gene: 5. Per germline, CDR1 SGHKS and CDR2 YYEKEE (reference sequence).

The chain carries TRBV20-1 and TRBJ2-1; 11 positions agree with TRBD2. The CDR3 runs 16 residues. With 3 bases clipped from V and 5 bases from J, the junction kept 9 bases outside the gene matches. Germline V gives CDR1 DFQATT, CDR2 SNEGSKA (reference sequence). The CDR3 here is CSASGLAGLRNNEQFF. CDR3 bases: TGCAGTGCTAGTGGACTAGCGGGCCTACGAAACAATGAGCAGTTCTTC.

V usage is TRBV14 and J usage is TRBJ2-5; no reliable D call. Deletions cut 0 bases from V and 0 bases from J, with 8 bases between. The CDR3 is 15 amino acids. Per germline, CDR1 SGHDN and CDR2 FVKESK. Here the CDR3 DNA reads TGTGCCAGCAGCCAAGATGGCACGTACCAAGAGACCCAGTACTTC. As protein: CASSQDGTYQETQYF. Looking up the rest from reference TRBV14 and TRBJ2-5 gives the full variable domain: EAGVTQFPSHSVIEKGQTVTLRCDPISGHDNLYWYRRVMGKEIKFLLHFVKESKQDESGMPNNRFLAERTGGTYSTLKVQPAELEDSGVYFCASSQDGTYQETQYFGPGTRLLVL.

This chain connects TRBV18 to TRBJ1-5; D is undetermined. Germline V gene sequence: CDR1 KGHSH, CDR2 LQKENI. The CDR3 is 13 amino acids. Trimming took off 3 bases at V and 3 bases at J, with 6 bases between the two ends. In nucleotides, the CDR3 is TGTGCCAGCTCACCCGGGGTCAATCAGCCCCAGCATTTT. Translating gives CASSPGVNQPQHF.

This chain joins TRBV2 and TRBJ2-3; 9 positions agree with TRBD1. CDR1 is SNHLY and CDR2 is FYNNEI in the germline V gene. V lost 11 bases to trimming and J lost 6 bases; unmatched junction nucleotides: 9. CDR3 length: 13 residues. As DNA, the CDR3 is TGTGCCGGGCAGGGACAGGGCGTTGATACGCAGTATTTT. This sequence encodes CAGQGQGVDTQYF.

The chain is built from TRBV29-1 and TRBJ2-1; 7 positions agree with TRBD2. CDR1 and CDR2 from the germline V gene are SQVTM and ANQGSEA. The CDR3 spans 17 residues. V shed 7 bases, J shed 0 bases, and the junction held 15 bases outside the gene matches. Here the CDR3 DNA reads TGCAGCGGGTGGGGGGGTACTAGATCCAGCTCCTACAATGAGCAGTTCTTC. Its translation: CSGWGGTRSSSYNEQFF.

This chain uses TRBV28 with TRBJ2-1; 14 nucleotides match TRBD2. The CDR3 extends over 16 amino acids. The germline V gene encodes CDR1 MDHEN and CDR2 SYDVKM. V shed 5 bases, J shed 8 bases, and the junction held 8 bases outside the gene matches. Here the CDR3 reads CASSPGTSGRFYEQFF. The CDR3 DNA sequence: TGTGCCAGCAGTCCCGGGACTAGCGGGAGATTCTATGAGCAGTTCTTC.

The chain joins TRBV18 to TRBJ2-1; the match to TRBD2 covers 8 bases. Per germline, CDR1 KGHSH and CDR2 LQKENI. With V trimmed by 3 bases and J by 3 bases, 7 bases remained unmatched. The CDR3 spans 16 residues. The CDR3 loop reads CASSPQPGLDYNEQFF. DNA for the CDR3: TGTGCCAGCTCACCGCAACCGGGACTAGACTACAATGAGCAGTTCTTC. Combining the CDR3 with reference TRBV18 and TRBJ2-1 gives the whole variable domain NAGVMQNPRHLVRRRGQEARLRCSPMKGHSHVYWYRQLPEEGLKFMVYLQKENIIDESGMPKERFSAEFPKEGPSILRIQQVVRGDSAAYFCASSPQPGLDYNEQFFGPGTRLTVL.

This clone came up a few times. This chain connects TRBV25-1 to TRBJ2-1, with TRBD2 matching 11 bases. CDR3 size: 15 residues. Germline CDR1 MGHDK, CDR2 SYGVNS. The trim removed 1 base at V and 9 bases at J, leaving 5 bases unmatched. This chain's CDR3 is CASSELTSGKSEQFF. CDR3 bases: TGTGCCAGCAGTGAATTGACTAGCGGGAAAAGTGAGCAGTTCTTC.